One and the same sample provided the 23 T cell receptor beta chains below, sequenced in a study of blood T cells in healthy people across ages. For the second PCR, which ran for about 6 to 11 cycles, a sample-barcoded 5' primer and a J-beta primer mix were used. TCRdb itself ran the 5' RACE reads through MiXCR, one entry per CDR3 protein. The repertoire consists of 790,000 or so distinct CDR3 sequences, with about half occurring once and the leading ten covering 15% to 20%. The sequenced material came from blood. The source of these receptors is an elderly man in good health.

V is TRBV29-1 and J is TRBJ2-4; possibly TRBD1 for D (6 bases). V shed 7 bases and J shed 11 bases, with 15 bases lying between them. This CDR3 spans 11 amino acids. Germline assignment: CDR1 SQVTM and CDR2 ANQGSEA. CDR3 sequence: CSDGRGHLQYF. CDR3 in DNA: TGCAGCGATGGCAGGGGACATCTTCAGTACTTC.

The chain couples TRBV27 to TRBJ2-5; a weak D match, TRBD1 (5 bases). Germline V gene sequence: CDR1 MNHEY, CDR2 SMNVEV (reference sequence). V shed 6 bases and J shed 0 bases, with 14 bases lying between them. The CDR3 covers 15 residues. The CDR3 sequence is CASSDSGPYQETQYF. CDR3 nucleotides: TGTGCCAGCAGCGATTCAGGGCCGTACCAAGAGACCCAGTACTTC.

This clonotype was seen a handful of times. This chain links TRBV10-3 with TRBJ2-7, with D hard to call. Germline CDR1 reads ENHRY; CDR2 reads SYGVKD. This CDR3 is built from 13 residues. The ends were cut back, 0 bases at V and 2 bases at J, with 5 bases in the middle. The CDR3 DNA sequence: TGTGCCATCAGTGAGTCGGCCCCCTACGAGCAGTACTTC. The encoded protein is CAISESAPYEQYF.

With respect to this clonotype: A read error may produce the germline difference seen at one junction end. V usage is TRBV7-3 and J usage is TRBJ2-1, with D perhaps matching TRBD1 or TRBD2 (5 bases each). The CDR3 has 15 amino acids. CDR1 and CDR2 from the germline V gene are SGHTA and FQGTGA. The CDR3 nucleotides are TGTGCCGGCAGCTTAATGTCCCTCGGGGCGAATGAGCAGTTCTTC. This sequence encodes CAGSLMSLGANEQFF.

This chain connects TRBV7-9 to TRBJ2-2; D is possibly TRBD2 (7 bases). The CDR3 covers 14 residues. V was trimmed by 10 bases and J by 3 bases, leaving 15 bases between them. Germline V gene lookup returns CDR1 SEHNR and CDR2 FQNEAQ (reference sequence). The CDR3 coding sequence is TGTGCCACCCTTTGGGGGGGCTACACCGGGGAGCTGTTTTTT. The encoded protein is CATLWGGYTGELFF.

This clonotype has more than one count but fewer than ten. This chain links TRBV5-5 with TRBJ2-3, with a possible D match to TRBD1 (5 bases). The CDR3 runs 15 residues. With 0 bases removed from V and 2 bases from J, the gap between germline ends came to 10 bases. The V gene's germline CDR1 is SGHKS and CDR2 YYEKEE (reference sequence). As DNA, the CDR3 is TGTGCCAGCAGCTTGGGACAGATAAACACAGATACGCAGTATTTT. Its protein is CASSLGQINTDTQYF.

This clonotype was seen a handful of times. The chain combines TRBV25-1 with TRBJ2-2, with D perhaps TRBD1 (6 bases). The CDR3 runs to 17 residues. Germline CDR1 and CDR2: MGHDK and SYGVNS. Trimming took off 1 base at V and 5 bases at J, with 17 bases between the two ends. In nucleotides, the CDR3 is TGTGCCAGCAGTGAATTGTCGGCAGGGGCTCGTACCGGGGAGCTGTTTTTT. Translating gives CASSELSAGARTGELFF.

This clonotype has more than one count but fewer than ten. In DNA form, the CDR3 reads TGCAGCGTTGAACAAGGGGGTCGAGAAGCTTTCTTT. Translated: CSVEQGGREAFF. J is TRBJ1-1 and V is TRBV29-1, with D perhaps matching TRBD1 (6 bases). Trimming cost V 2 bases and J 8 bases, with 12 bases left between them. The CDR3 covers 12 residues. Looked up from germline, CDR1 is SQVTM and CDR2 is ANQGSEA. The full variable domain, completed using reference TRBV29-1 and TRBJ1-1, is SAVISQKPSRDICQRGTSLTIQCQVDSQVTMMFWYRQQPGQSLTLIATANQGSEATYESGFVIDKFPISRPNLTFSTLTVSNMSPEDSSIYLCSVEQGGREAFFGQGTRLTVV.

The chain couples TRBV19 to TRBJ2-1, with 7 bases aligning to TRBD2. The germline gives CDR1 LNHDA, CDR2 SQIVND (reference sequence). Trimming cost V 3 bases and J 7 bases; bases outside gene matches: 6. This CDR3 comprises 14 residues. In DNA, the CDR3 is TGTGCCAGTAGTATGAGACGGGAGGCGAATGAGCAGTTCTTC. It codes for CASSMRREANEQFF.

The CDR3 loop reads CASSFPRGRDSYEQYF. CDR3 sequence (DNA): TGTGCCAGCAGCTTTCCCAGGGGGCGGGACTCCTACGAGCAGTACTTC. The gene calls are TRBV11-3 and TRBJ2-7; 8 bases match TRBD1. Trimming removed 3 bases from V and 0 bases from J; junction bases left unmatched: 7. Germline V gene sequence: CDR1 SGHNT, CDR2 YENEEA. This CDR3 is 16 amino acids long.

The chain is built from TRBV3-1 and TRBJ2-5; 7 bases map to TRBD2. Germline V gives CDR1 LGHDT, CDR2 YNNKEL (reference sequence). Unmatched junction bases numbered 4, after V lost 1 base and J lost 5 bases. CDR3 size: 14 residues. The CDR3: CASSQAAGSETQYF. CDR3 bases: TGTGCCAGCAGCCAAGCAGCGGGATCTGAGACCCAGTACTTC.

This clonotype came up many times. The V call is TRBV5-1, the J call TRBJ2-5, with 13 bases that match TRBD2. This CDR3 is 16 amino acids long. Germline loops: CDR1 SGHRS, CDR2 YFSETQ. V lost 4 bases, J lost 1 base, and 4 bases stayed unmatched. The chain's CDR3 is CASSPRLAGGQETQYF. The CDR3 DNA is TGCGCCAGCAGCCCGAGACTAGCGGGAGGCCAAGAGACCCAGTACTTC. Full variable domain (missing parts from reference TRBV5-1 and TRBJ2-5): KAGVTQTPRYLIKTRGQQVTLSCSPISGHRSVSWYQQTPGQGLQFLFEYFSETQRNKGNFPGRFSGRQFSNSRSEMNVSTLELGDSALYLCASSPRLAGGQETQYFGPGTRLLVL.

This chain uses TRBV27 with TRBJ2-4; perhaps TRBD2 as D (7 bases). The CDR3 runs to 16 residues. V lost 0 bases and J lost 3, with 12 bases in between. Germline V CDR1 and CDR2: MNHEY, SMNVEV (reference sequence). The CDR3 DNA follows: TGTGCCAGCAGTTTATCGGGGGGGCTTGGCAAAAACATTCAGTACTTC. This gives the protein CASSLSGGLGKNIQYF.

This clonotype was recorded at least ten times. The rearrangement links TRBV18 to TRBJ2-7; unclear D gene. With 0 bases removed from V and 2 bases from J, the gap between germline ends came to 8 bases. CDR3 length: 14 residues. CDR1 is KGHSH, CDR2 LQKENI, per germline. DNA of the CDR3: TGTGCCAGCTCACCACCGTCCAGCGCCTACGAGCAGTACTTC. It encodes CASSPPSSAYEQYF.

The chain carries TRBV20-1 and TRBJ2-5; D perhaps matches TRBD2 (5 bases). V gave up 5 bases and J gave up 5 bases, with 18 bases separating them. Germline CDR1 reads DFQATT; CDR2 reads SNEGSKA (reference sequence). The CDR3 sequence is 14 residues long. The CDR3 DNA reads as TGCAGTGCTCCTAGCTTATTGGGCGTGGAGACCCAGTACTTC. Translating gives CSAPSLLGVETQYF.

This chain uses TRBV20-1 with TRBJ2-3; D might be TRBD1 or TRBD2, each matching 5 bases. Trimming removed 7 bases at V and 4 bases at J, with 12 bases between. From germline, CDR1 is DFQATT and CDR2 SNEGSKA (reference sequence). This CDR3 is 12 amino acids long. The CDR3 spells CSGYRGSDTQYF. In DNA, the CDR3 is TGCAGTGGCTACCGGGGCTCAGATACGCAGTATTTT.

The rearrangement uses TRBV29-1 and TRBJ1-5, with D unclear. CDR1 and CDR2 (germline): SQVTM, ANQGSEA. The CDR3 spans 13 residues. Trimming stripped 4 bases from V and 0 bases from J, with 7 bases between. CDR3 protein: CSVVMGSNQPQHF. The CDR3 DNA reads as TGCAGCGTTGTAATGGGTAGCAATCAGCCCCAGCATTTT.

The sample holds a few counts of this clonotype. V usage is TRBV7-6 and J usage is TRBJ2-3; perhaps TRBD1 as D (6 bases). Germline V gene lookup returns CDR1 SGHVS and CDR2 FNYEAQ. Trimming took off 7 bases at V and 1 base at J, with 12 bases between the two ends. CDR3 length equals 14 residues. CDR3 sequence: CASTSEGGTDTQYF. The CDR3 nucleotides read TGTGCCAGCACCTCTGAGGGGGGCACAGATACGCAGTATTTT.

This clonotype was observed a handful of times. The CDR3 region has the DNA TGTGCCAGCAGCGACGGGCGTCGGATCCGAAGCGGGTACGAGCAGTACTTC. This codes for CASSDGRRIRSGYEQYF. The genes are TRBV7-9 and TRBJ2-7; the D gene is possibly TRBD2 (6 bases). Germline CDR1 and CDR2: SEHNR and FQNEAQ (reference sequence). Trimming took 5 bases from V and 4 from J, leaving 24 bases between them. There are 17 residues in the CDR3.

The chain employs TRBV4-1 and TRBJ2-6; D unclear. Per germline, CDR1 MGHRA and CDR2 YSYEKL. The CDR3 has 16 amino acids. Deletions cut 4 bases from V and 4 bases from J, with 14 bases between. The CDR3 loop reads CASSPHGSVGANVLTF. Here the CDR3 DNA reads TGCGCCAGCAGCCCCCACGGAAGTGTGGGGGCCAACGTCCTGACTTTC.

V gene TRBV7-8 combines with J gene TRBJ2-6; D uncertain. Looked up from germline, CDR1 is SGHVS and CDR2 is FQNEAQ. V was clipped by 8 bases and J by 3 bases, with 11 bases between them. The CDR3 is made up of 14 amino acids. DNA for the CDR3: TGTGCCAGCGGGTCGCTGGGTGGGGCCAACGTCCTGACTTTC. Translated: CASGSLGGANVLTF.

The CDR3, as DNA: TGTGCCAGCATCGAAGGGAGAACAGATACGCAGTATTTT. Its protein is CASIEGRTDTQYF. The chain couples TRBV2 to TRBJ2-3; tentative D call: TRBD2 (5 bases). Germline V gene sequence: CDR1 SNHLY, CDR2 FYNNEI. CDR3 size: 13 residues. V lost 7 bases and J 3 bases, leaving 11 bases between the germline ends.

In this sample, this clonotype turned up a few times. This rearrangement joins TRBV11-2 to TRBJ2-1; no clear D gene. CDR1 is SGHAT, CDR2 FQNNGV, per germline. V was clipped by 1 base and J by 5 bases, with 6 bases between them. There are 13 residues in the CDR3. Here the CDR3 DNA reads TGTGCCAGCAGCTTAGTGCCGAACAATGAGCAGTTCTTC. It specifies CASSLVPNNEQFF.